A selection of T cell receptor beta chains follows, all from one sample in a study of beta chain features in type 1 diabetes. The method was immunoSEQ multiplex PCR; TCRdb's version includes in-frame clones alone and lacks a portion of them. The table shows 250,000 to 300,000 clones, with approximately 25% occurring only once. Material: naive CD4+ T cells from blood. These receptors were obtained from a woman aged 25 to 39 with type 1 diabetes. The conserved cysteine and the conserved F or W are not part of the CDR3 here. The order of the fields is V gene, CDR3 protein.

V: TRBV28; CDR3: ASSLGGRALAYEQY
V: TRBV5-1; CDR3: ASSWTGGNTEAF
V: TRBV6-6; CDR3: ASSSGLNNQPQH
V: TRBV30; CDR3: AWSVQVRYGYT
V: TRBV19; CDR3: ASSLGRDRRYYGYT
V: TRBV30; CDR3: AWSVPRAVGTDTQY
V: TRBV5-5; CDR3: ASSLAPSYNEQF
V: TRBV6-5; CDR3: ASSPGTGVYNEQF
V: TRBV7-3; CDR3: ASSLSNRERAF
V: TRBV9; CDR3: ASSVALAGAYNEQF
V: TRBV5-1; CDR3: ASSPSGGEINEQF
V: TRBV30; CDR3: AWSDWDSGTQY
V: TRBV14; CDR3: ASSPGHYEKLF
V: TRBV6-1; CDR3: ASSGLRMRGIQSYEQY
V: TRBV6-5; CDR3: ASSGRQGSNTEAF
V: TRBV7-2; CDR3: ASSLPGTEAF
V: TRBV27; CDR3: ASSLFPSHSGANVLT